The 4 T cell receptor beta chains below all came from one sample that was sequenced in a study of identical twins. TCRdb passed the 5' RACE reads through MiXCR, listing each CDR3 protein once. The repertoire holds about 690,000 distinct CDR3 sequences, with 21% as singletons. In addition, the sample was reused for a study of T cells expressing NK-cell markers.

Sequenced sample: PBMCs. The receptors were gathered from a woman under 30 in good health.

This clonotype has a handful of counts. V is TRBV12-3 or TRBV12-4 and J is TRBJ1-1; D ambiguous. CDR3 size: 15 residues. Trimming removed 3 bases from V and 1 base from J, with 12 bases in between. The CDR3 bases are TGTGCCAGCAGTTTCGGGGAGTGGGGGAACACTGAAGCTTTCTTT. This gives the protein CASSFGEWGNTEAFF.

Only a few counts were recorded for this clonotype. V and J are TRBV12-3 or TRBV12-4 and TRBJ2-4; no clear D gene. The V and J ends lost 10 bases and 2 bases respectively, with 12 bases between them. The CDR3 has 13 amino acids. The CDR3 loop is CATQETSKNIQYF. For the CDR3, the DNA is TGTGCCACCCAGGAGACATCCAAAAACATTCAGTACTTC.

The chain has TRBV5-1 and TRBJ2-5; D not certain. This CDR3 contains 14 residues. V lost 0 bases, J lost 3 bases, and 9 bases lay in between. CDR1 SGHRS and CDR2 YFSETQ come from the germline V gene. Here the CDR3 DNA reads TGCGCCAGCAGCTTGGTACAAGCCAAAGAGACCCAGTACTTC. Translating it yields CASSLVQAKETQYF.

This clonotype was observed a few times. The chain couples TRBV20-1 to TRBJ1-1, with no clear D. The germline V and J ends were trimmed by 6 bases and 1 base, with 12 bases remaining between them. CDR3 length: 13 amino acids. CDR1 DFQATT and CDR2 SNEGSKA come from the germline V gene (reference sequence). The CDR3 DNA is TGCAGTGCCCCCCTGATTGCGAACACTGAAGCTTTCTTT. As protein: CSAPLIANTEAFF.